Each of the 4 T cell receptor beta chains below was sequenced from the same sample in a study of glioma-infiltrating T cells after dendritic cell vaccination listed by TCRdb under 2016. The library was generated by the immunoSEQ multiplex PCR assay. This is the immuneACCESS table as TCRdb keeps it, with only in-frame sequences that have V and J called. A part of the clones is gone; compared with another copy, unresolved V genes explain less than half, and the rest is unexplained. Counted in this sample were roughly 90,000 clones; approximately 84% of them appeared once. The top ten constitute 15% to 19% of the sample. The starting material was blood, obtained before dendritic cell vaccination. The receptors here all came from a human donor with glioblastoma.

The genes are TRBV4-2 and TRBJ2-3; TRBD2 matches 12 bases. This CDR3 spans 15 amino acids. V trimming: 2 bases; J trimming: 6 bases; junction bases outside the gene matches: 3. The germline V gene has CDR1 LGHNA and CDR2 YNFKEQ. The CDR3 DNA is TGTGCCAGCAGCCAACTAGCGGGAGGGCCCGATACGCAGTATTTT. It translates to CASSQLAGGPDTQYF.

Turning to this clone: The junction departs from germline at one end; a sequencing error may be responsible. The chain carries TRBV5-4 and TRBJ1-2, with TRBD1 as a possible D gene (6 bases). The CDR3 consists of 11 residues. CDR1 and CDR2 from the germline V gene are SGHNT and YYREEE (reference sequence). The CDR3 reads CASSLGDIGAF. The CDR3 bases are TGTGCCAGCAGCTTGGGGGACATCGGCGCCTTC.

The V gene is TRBV29-1, the J gene TRBJ2-2; a possible D gene is TRBD1 (5 bases). This CDR3 is 14 amino acids long. V lost 2 bases, J lost 5 bases, and 12 bases lay in between. CDR1 is SQVTM and CDR2 is ANQGSEA in the germline V gene. CDR3 DNA: TGCAGCGTTGAATGGGGCTCTGTGACCGGGGAGCTGTTTTTT. Protein: CSVEWGSVTGELFF.

The rearrangement links TRBV5-1 to TRBJ2-5; maybe TRBD1 (5 bases). This CDR3 contains 17 residues. Per the germline V gene, CDR1 is SGHRS and CDR2 is YFSETQ. Trimming left V 1 base short and J 1 base short, with 17 bases between. CDR3: CASSLFPQGLRQETQYF. The CDR3 nucleotides read TGCGCCAGCAGCTTGTTTCCCCAGGGCCTTCGCCAAGAGACCCAGTACTTC. Full variable domain (missing parts from reference TRBV5-1 and TRBJ2-5): KAGVTQTPRYLIKTRGQQVTLSCSPISGHRSVSWYQQTPGQGLQFLFEYFSETQRNKGNFPGRFSGRQFSNSRSEMNVSTLELGDSALYLCASSLFPQGLRQETQYFGPGTRLLVL.